This is a list of T cell receptor beta chains from one sample in a study of blood T cell repertoires in COVID-19. TCRdb keeps only in-frame clones here, not all; method: immunoSEQ multiplex PCR. Of roughly 170,000 clones in the sample, 70% to 85% were seen once. Sequencing was performed on peripheral blood. Receptors were obtained from a human donor in a cohort sampled during active COVID-19. Both conserved end residues are part of each CDR3. D genes are given only for firm matches. Clone size is shown for a subset of rows, as once, few, many or a class of expanded clone.

.	TRBV5-6	.	14	TRBJ2-7	TGTGCCAGCAGCGGGCGGGGACAGTACTACGAGCAGTACTTC	CASSGRGQYYEQYF
.	TRBV5-1	.	14	TRBJ1-6	TGCGCCAGCAGCTTGAATGCAGGGAATTCACCCCTCCACTTT	CASSLNAGNSPLHF
.	TRBV10-3	.	14	TRBJ2-1	TGTGCCATCAGTTATACAGCACCCTACAATGAGCAGTTCTTC	CAISYTAPYNEQFF
TRBD1	TRBV4-1	.	16	TRBJ1-4	TGCGCCAGCAGCCCCGGACAGGGGGATGGGAATGAAAAACTGTTTTTT	CASSPGQGDGNEKLFF
TRBD2	TRBV5-1	.	15	TRBJ2-3	TGCGCCAGCAGCTTTAGCGGGGGGGCCGGGGATACGCAGTATTTT	CASSFSGGAGDTQYF
TRBD1	TRBV30	many	14	TRBJ1-2	TGTGCCTGGAGTGGGACAGGAGCTCACTATGGCTACACCTTC	CAWSGTGAHYGYTF
.	TRBV5-1	.	13	TRBJ1-2	TGCGCCAGCAGCTTGGGCAGACAGGATGGCTACACCTTC	CASSLGRQDGYTF
TRBD1	TRBV11-3	.	15	TRBJ2-2	TGTGCCAGCAGCCTCCGGACAGGGGGGACCGGGGAGCTGTTTTTT	CASSLRTGGTGELFF
TRBD1	TRBV4-1	.	17	TRBJ1-6	TGCGCCAGCAGCCAAGAAGCCTGGACAGGGGTTAATTCACCCCTCCACTTT	CASSQEAWTGVNSPLHF
.	TRBV6-5	.	16	TRBJ2-7	TGTGCCAGCAGTTACATCTTAGGGGGACGTACCTACGAGCAGTACTTC	CASSYILGGRTYEQYF
.	TRBV4-1	.	16	TRBJ2-2	TGCGCCAGCAGCCATAGAGACATACCGAACACCGGGGAGCTGTTTTTT	CASSHRDIPNTGELFF
TRBD1	TRBV3-1/TRBV3-2	.	15	TRBJ1-4	TGTGCCAGCAGCCAAGGCGGGACAGGGTCTGAAAAACTGTTTTTT	CASSQGGTGSEKLFF
TRBD1	TRBV3-1/TRBV3-2	.	14	TRBJ2-7	TGTGCCAGCAGCCAATCGGACAGGGAGGACGAGCAGTACTTC	CASSQSDREDEQYF
TRBD1	TRBV6-2/TRBV6-3	.	16	TRBJ1-4	TGTGCCAGCACCCCCCGGGACAGGGGGACTAATGAAAAACTGTTTTTT	CASTPRDRGTNEKLFF
TRBD1	TRBV6-1	.	14	TRBJ1-1	TGTGCCAGCAGTGACAGGGGGCGGGACACTGAAGCTTTCTTT	CASSDRGRDTEAFF
TRBD1	TRBV25-1	.	14	TRBJ1-1	TGTGCCAGCAGTGAGGGTTGGCAGGGGGATGAAGCTTTCTTT	CASSEGWQGDEAFF
.	TRBV5-6	.	17	TRBJ2-3	TGTGCCAGCAGCCCCCGCCCGGGCCTGGGAAGGGGAGATACGCAGTATTTT	CASSPRPGLGRGDTQYF
.	TRBV13	.	14	TRBJ2-7	TGTGCCAGCAGCGCAACCACAGGGTTCTACGAGCAGTACTTC	CASSATTGFYEQYF
TRBD1	TRBV28	.	15	TRBJ2-3	TGTGCCAGCAGTTCGGACAGGGGGATCACAGATACGCAGTATTTT	CASSSDRGITDTQYF
.	TRBV5-1	.	14	TRBJ2-7	TGCGCCAGCAGCTGGGGGGACGGAACCTACGAGCAGTACTTC	CASSWGDGTYEQYF
.	TRBV6-1	.	13	TRBJ1-2	TGTGCCAGCAGTGAATACAGCCCCTATGGCTACACCTTC	CASSEYSPYGYTF
.	TRBV7-5	many	16	TRBJ2-7	TGTGTCAGAGTCCCCGGGAGAACAGGGGGCGAGGACGAGCAGTACTTC	CVRVPGRTGGEDEQYF
TRBD1	TRBV10-1	.	12	TRBJ2-5	TGCGCCAGCAGCCACCCAGGGGGGACCCAGTACTTC	CASSHPGGTQYF
TRBD1	TRBV19	once	17	TRBJ1-1	TGTGCCAGTAAGATGGACAGGGGGTTATCCTTCCGGACTGAAGCTTTCTTT	CASKMDRGLSFRTEAFF
TRBD1	TRBV6-5	once	15	TRBJ1-2	TGTGCCAGCAGTTACTCTCTACAGGGGTACTATGGCTACACCTTC	CASSYSLQGYYGYTF
.	TRBV10-2	.	15	TRBJ2-3	TGCGCCAGCAGTGAGGGATTAGCCCTCACAGATACGCAGTATTTT	CASSEGLALTDTQYF
.	TRBV19	.	15	TRBJ1-5	TGTGCCAGTACCAAGACAGGAGATAGCAATCAGCCCCAGCATTTT	CASTKTGDSNQPQHF
.	TRBV5-1	.	13	TRBJ2-7	TGCGCCAGCAGCTTAACGGGTAGGGGCGAGCAGTACTTC	CASSLTGRGEQYF
.	TRBV6-5	.	14	TRBJ1-4	TGTGCCAGCAGTTCACACAGGGAGAATGAAAAACTGTTTTTT	CASSSHRENEKLFF
TRBD2	TRBV10-3	.	14	TRBJ2-1	TGTGCCATCAGTGTATCGGGGGGTATCGATGAGCAGTTCTTC	CAISVSGGIDEQFF
.	TRBV7-2	.	14	TRBJ1-1	TGTGCCAGCAGCAGAACATCGACTAACACTGAAGCTTTCTTT	CASSRTSTNTEAFF
.	TRBV3-1/TRBV3-2	.	16	TRBJ2-7	TGTGCCAGCAGACTTGAGACAGCCTCAAGCTCCTACGAGCAGTACTTC	CASRLETASSSYEQYF
TRBD1	TRBV6-5	.	14	TRBJ1-1	TGTGCCAGCTTCCGTGACAGGGTCGAAACTGAAGCTTTCTTT	CASFRDRVETEAFF
TRBD1	TRBV19	.	15	TRBJ1-5	TGTGCCAGTAGTATAGGACAGGGTATAAATCAGCCCCAGCATTTT	CASSIGQGINQPQHF
TRBD1	TRBV5-1	.	14	TRBJ1-2	TGCGCCAGCAGCCCGGACAGGGTGTCGGATGGCTACACCTTC	CASSPDRVSDGYTF
.	TRBV5-6	once	17	TRBJ1-1	TGTGCCAGCAGCCTCCGAGTGGGCCGGAACACGAACACTGAAGCTTTCTTT	CASSLRVGRNTNTEAFF
.	TRBV12-3/TRBV12-4	.	13	TRBJ2-7	TGTGCCAGCAGTTTGACAGGCAAGGTCGAGCAGTACTTC	CASSLTGKVEQYF
.	TRBV19	few	15	TRBJ2-1	TGTGCCAGTAGTGTGCAGGGGGGCTCCTACAATGAGCAGTTCTTC	CASSVQGGSYNEQFF
.	TRBV13	.	15	TRBJ1-1	TGTGCCAGCAGCTCAAGGGACCAGGGGTACCCTGAAGCTTTCTTT	CASSSRDQGYPEAFF